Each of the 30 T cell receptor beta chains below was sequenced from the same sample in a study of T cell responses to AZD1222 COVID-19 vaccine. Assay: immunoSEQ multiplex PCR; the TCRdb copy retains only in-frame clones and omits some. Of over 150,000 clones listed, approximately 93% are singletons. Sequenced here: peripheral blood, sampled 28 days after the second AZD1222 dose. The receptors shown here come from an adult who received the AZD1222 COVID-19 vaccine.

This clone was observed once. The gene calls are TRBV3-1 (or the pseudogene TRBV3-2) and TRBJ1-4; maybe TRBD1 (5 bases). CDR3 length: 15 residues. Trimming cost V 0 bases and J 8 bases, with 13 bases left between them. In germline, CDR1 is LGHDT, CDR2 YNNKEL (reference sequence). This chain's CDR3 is CASSQDGRGGEKLFF. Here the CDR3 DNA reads TGTGCCAGCAGCCAAGATGGGAGGGGTGGGGAAAAACTGTTTTTT.

DNA of the CDR3: TGTGCCAGCAGCCTCGGTTACAGGCGGGGGGGCACAGATACGCAGTATTTT. The encoded protein is CASSLGYRRGGTDTQYF. This sequence joins TRBV7-2 and TRBJ2-3; TRBD2 agrees at 8 bases. CDR1 and CDR2 from the germline V gene are SGHTA and FQGNSA. The CDR3 has 17 amino acids. V was clipped by 5 bases and J by 1 base; unmatched bases: 11.

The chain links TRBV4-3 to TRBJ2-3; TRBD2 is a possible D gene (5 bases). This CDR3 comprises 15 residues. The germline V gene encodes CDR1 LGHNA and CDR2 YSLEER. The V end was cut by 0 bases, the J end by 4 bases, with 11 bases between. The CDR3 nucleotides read TGCGCCAGCAGCCAAGAAGGAGGAAGGGCAGATACGCAGTATTTT. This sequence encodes CASSQEGGRADTQYF.

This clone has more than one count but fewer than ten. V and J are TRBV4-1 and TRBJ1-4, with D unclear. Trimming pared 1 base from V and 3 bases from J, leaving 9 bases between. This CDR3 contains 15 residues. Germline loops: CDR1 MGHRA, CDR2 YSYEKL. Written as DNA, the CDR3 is TGCGCCAGCAGCCAAGTCGGCAGACCTAATGAAAAACTGTTTTTT. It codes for CASSQVGRPNEKLFF.

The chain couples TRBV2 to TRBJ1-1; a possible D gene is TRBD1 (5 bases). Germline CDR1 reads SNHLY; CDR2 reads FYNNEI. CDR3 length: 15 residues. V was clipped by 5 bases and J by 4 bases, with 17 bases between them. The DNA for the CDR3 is TGTGCCAGCAGTCGGACCTCTTCAGGGTTCACTGAAGCTTTCTTT. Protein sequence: CASSRTSSGFTEAFF.

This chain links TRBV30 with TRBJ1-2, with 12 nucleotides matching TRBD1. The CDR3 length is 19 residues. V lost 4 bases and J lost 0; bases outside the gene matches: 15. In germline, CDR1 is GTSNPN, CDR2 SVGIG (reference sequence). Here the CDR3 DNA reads TGTGCCTGGAACCTCTTCCGGGACAGGGGGCGGAAGGCTAACTATGGCTACACCTTC. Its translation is CAWNLFRDRGRKANYGYTF.

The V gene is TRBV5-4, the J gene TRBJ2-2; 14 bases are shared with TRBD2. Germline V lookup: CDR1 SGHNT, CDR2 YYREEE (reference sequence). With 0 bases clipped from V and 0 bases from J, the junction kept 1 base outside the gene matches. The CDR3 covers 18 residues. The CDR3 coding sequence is TGTGCCAGCAGCTTGGGGGGACTAGCGGGGGCGAACACCGGGGAGCTGTTTTTT. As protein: CASSLGGLAGANTGELFF.

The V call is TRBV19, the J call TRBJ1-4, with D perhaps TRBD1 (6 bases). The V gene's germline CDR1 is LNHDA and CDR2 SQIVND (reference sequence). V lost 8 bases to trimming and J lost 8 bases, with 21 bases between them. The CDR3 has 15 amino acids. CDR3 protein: CASPGGGPESEKLFF. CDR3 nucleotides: TGTGCCAGTCCAGGAGGGGGGCCTGAGTCCGAAAAACTGTTTTTT.

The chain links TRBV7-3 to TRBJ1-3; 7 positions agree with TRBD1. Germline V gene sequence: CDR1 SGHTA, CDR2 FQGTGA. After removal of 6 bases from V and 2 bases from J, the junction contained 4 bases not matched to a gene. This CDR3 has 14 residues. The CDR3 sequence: CASSYQGAGNTIYF. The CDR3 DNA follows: TGTGCCAGCAGTTATCAGGGGGCTGGAAACACCATATATTTT.

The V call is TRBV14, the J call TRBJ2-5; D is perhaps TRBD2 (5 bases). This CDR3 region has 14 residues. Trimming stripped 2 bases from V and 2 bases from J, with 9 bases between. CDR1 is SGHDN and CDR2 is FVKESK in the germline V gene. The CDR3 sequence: CASSQSRLQETQYF. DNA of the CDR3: TGTGCCAGCAGCCAATCGAGACTACAAGAGACCCAGTACTTC.

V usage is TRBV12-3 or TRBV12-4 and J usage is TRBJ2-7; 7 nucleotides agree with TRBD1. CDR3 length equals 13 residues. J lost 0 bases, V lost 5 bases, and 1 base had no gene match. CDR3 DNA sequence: TGTGCCAGCAGTAGGGACAGCTCCTACGAGCAGTACTTC. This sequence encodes CASSRDSSYEQYF.

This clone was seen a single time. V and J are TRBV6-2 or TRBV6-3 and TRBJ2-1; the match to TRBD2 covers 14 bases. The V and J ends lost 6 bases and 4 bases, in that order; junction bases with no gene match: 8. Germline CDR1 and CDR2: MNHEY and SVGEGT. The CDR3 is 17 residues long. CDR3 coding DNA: TGTGCCAGCAGCCCGGGACTAGCGGGGGCATTGTACAATGAGCAGTTCTTC. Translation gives CASSPGLAGALYNEQFF.

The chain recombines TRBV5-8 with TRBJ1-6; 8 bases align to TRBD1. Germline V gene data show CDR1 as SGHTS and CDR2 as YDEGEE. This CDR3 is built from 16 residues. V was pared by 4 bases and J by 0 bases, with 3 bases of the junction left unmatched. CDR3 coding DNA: TGTGCCAGCAGCACAGGGGGTGTCTCCTATAATTCACCCCTCCACTTT. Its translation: CASSTGGVSYNSPLHF.

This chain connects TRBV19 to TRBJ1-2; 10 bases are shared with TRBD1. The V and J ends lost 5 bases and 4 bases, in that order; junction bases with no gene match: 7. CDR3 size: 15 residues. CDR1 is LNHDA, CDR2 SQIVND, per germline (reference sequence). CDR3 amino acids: CASSPSTGGSYGYTF. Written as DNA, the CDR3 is TGTGCCAGTAGTCCGTCGACAGGGGGCAGCTATGGCTACACCTTC.

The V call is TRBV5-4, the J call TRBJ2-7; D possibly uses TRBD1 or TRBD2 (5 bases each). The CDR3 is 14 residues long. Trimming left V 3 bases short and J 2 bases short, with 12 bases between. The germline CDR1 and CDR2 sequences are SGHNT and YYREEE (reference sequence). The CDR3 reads CASSSDPGPYEQYF. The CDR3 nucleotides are TGTGCCAGCAGCTCGGATCCGGGACCCTACGAGCAGTACTTC. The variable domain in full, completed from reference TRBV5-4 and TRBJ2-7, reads ETGVTQSPTHLIKTRGQQVTLRCSSQSGHNTVSWYQQALGQGPQFIFQYYREEENGRGNFPPRFSGLQFPNYSSELNVNALELDDSALYLCASSSDPGPYEQYFGPGTRLTVT.

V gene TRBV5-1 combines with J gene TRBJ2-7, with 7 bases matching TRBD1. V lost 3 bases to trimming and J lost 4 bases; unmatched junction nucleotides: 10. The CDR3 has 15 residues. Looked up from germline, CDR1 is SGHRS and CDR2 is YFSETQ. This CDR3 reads CASSSLDRVGYEQYF. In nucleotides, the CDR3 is TGCGCCAGCAGCTCGCTTGACAGGGTTGGGTACGAGCAGTACTTC. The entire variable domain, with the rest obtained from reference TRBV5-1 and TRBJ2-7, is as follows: KAGVTQTPRYLIKTRGQQVTLSCSPISGHRSVSWYQQTPGQGLQFLFEYFSETQRNKGNFPGRFSGRQFSNSRSEMNVSTLELGDSALYLCASSSLDRVGYEQYFGPGTRLTVT.

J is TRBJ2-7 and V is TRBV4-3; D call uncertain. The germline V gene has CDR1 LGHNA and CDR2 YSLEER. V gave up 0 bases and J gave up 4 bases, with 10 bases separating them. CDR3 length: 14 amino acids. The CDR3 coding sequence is TGCGCCAGCAGCCAAGATCTCGGAAGTTACGAGCAGTACTTC. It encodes CASSQDLGSYEQYF.

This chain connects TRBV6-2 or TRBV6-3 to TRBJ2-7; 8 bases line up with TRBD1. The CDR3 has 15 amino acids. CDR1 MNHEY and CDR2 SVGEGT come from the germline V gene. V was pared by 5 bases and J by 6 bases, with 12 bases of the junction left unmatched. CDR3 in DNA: TGTGCCAGCAGTCATAGACAGGGGATAATGGGCGAGCAGTACTTC. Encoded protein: CASSHRQGIMGEQYF.

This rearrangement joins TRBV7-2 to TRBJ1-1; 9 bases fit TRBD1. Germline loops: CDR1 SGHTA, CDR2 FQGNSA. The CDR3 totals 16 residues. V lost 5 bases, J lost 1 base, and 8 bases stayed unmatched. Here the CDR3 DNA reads TGTGCCAGCAGCATCCAGGACAGGGGAGCGAACACTGAAGCTTTCTTT. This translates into CASSIQDRGANTEAFF.

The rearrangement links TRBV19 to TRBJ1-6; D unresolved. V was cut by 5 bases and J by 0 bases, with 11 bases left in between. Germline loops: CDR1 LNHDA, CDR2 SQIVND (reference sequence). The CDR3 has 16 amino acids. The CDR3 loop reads CASSPSSSSYNSPLHF. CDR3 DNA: TGTGCCAGTAGTCCCAGCTCGAGCTCCTATAATTCACCCCTCCACTTT.

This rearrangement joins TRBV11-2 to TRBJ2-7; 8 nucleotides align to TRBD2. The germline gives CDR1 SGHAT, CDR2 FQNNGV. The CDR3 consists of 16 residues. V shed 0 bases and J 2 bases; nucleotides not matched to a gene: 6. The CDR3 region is CASSLDLAGGTYEQYF. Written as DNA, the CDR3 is TGTGCCAGCAGCTTAGATTTGGCGGGGGGCACCTACGAGCAGTACTTC.

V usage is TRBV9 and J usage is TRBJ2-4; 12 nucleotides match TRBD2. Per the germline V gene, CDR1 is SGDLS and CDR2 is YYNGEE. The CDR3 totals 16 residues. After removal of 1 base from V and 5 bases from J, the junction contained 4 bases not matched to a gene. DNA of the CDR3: TGTGCCAGCAGCGTAAAGGCTAGCGGGGGGGAAAACATTCAGTACTTC. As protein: CASSVKASGGENIQYF.

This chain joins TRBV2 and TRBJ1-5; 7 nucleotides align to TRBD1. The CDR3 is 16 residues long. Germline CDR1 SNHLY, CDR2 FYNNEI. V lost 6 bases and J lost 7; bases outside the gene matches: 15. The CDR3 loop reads CASSEGQMGRGQPQHF. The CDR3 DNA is TGTGCCAGCAGCGAGGGACAAATGGGCAGGGGGCAGCCCCAGCATTTT.

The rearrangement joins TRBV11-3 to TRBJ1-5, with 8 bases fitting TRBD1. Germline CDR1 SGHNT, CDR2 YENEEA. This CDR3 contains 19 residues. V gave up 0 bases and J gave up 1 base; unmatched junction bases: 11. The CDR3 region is CASSLDRGTGSISNQPQHF. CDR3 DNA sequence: TGTGCCAGCAGCTTAGATCGGGGGACAGGTAGTATCAGCAATCAGCCCCAGCATTTT.

CDR3 nucleotide sequence: TGTGCCAGCACCGAGGACAGGGGGAACACTGAAGCTTTCTTT. This codes for CASTEDRGNTEAFF. The chain recombines TRBV28 with TRBJ1-1; 9 positions match TRBD1. Germline CDR1 MDHEN, CDR2 SYDVKM. Trimming cost V 7 bases and J 1 base; bases outside gene matches: 4. The CDR3 covers 14 residues. The whole variable domain, remainder taken from reference TRBV28 and TRBJ1-1, is DVKVTQSSRYLVKRTGEKVFLECVQDMDHENMFWYRQDPGLGLRLIYFSYDVKMKEKGDIPEGYSVSREKKERFSLILESASTNQTSMYLCASTEDRGNTEAFFGQGTRLTVV.

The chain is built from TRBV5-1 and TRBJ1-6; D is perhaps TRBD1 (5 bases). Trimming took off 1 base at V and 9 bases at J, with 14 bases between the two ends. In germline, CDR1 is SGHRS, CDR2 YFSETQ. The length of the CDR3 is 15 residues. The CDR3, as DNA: TGCGCCAGCAGCTTGTTAGGGGAGGGCGGTTCACCCCTCCACTTT. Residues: CASSLLGEGGSPLHF.

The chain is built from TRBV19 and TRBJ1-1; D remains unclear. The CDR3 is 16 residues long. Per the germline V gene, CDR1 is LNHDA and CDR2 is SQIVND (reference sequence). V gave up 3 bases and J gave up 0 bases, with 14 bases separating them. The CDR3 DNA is TGTGCCAGTAGTATCAGTCTTGGGAGCCTGAACACTGAAGCTTTCTTT. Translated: CASSISLGSLNTEAFF.

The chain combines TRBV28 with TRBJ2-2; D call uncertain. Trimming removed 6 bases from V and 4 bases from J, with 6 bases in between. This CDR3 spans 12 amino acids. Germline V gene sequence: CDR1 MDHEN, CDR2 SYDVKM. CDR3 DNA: TGTGCCAGCAGGTTTTCCACCGGGGAGCTGTTTTTT. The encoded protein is CASRFSTGELFF.

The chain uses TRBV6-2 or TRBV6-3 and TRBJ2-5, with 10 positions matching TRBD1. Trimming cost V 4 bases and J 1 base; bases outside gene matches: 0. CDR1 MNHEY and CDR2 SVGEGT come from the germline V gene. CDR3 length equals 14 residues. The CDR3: CASSWTGGQETQYF. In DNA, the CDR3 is TGTGCCAGCAGTTGGACAGGGGGCCAAGAGACCCAGTACTTC.

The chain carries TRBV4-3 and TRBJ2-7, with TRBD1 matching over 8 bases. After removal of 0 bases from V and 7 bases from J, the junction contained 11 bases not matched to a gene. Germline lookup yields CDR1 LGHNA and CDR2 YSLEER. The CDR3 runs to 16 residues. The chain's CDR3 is CASSQDHRTGPMEQYF. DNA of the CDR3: TGCGCCAGCAGCCAAGATCACAGGACAGGGCCTATGGAGCAGTACTTC.